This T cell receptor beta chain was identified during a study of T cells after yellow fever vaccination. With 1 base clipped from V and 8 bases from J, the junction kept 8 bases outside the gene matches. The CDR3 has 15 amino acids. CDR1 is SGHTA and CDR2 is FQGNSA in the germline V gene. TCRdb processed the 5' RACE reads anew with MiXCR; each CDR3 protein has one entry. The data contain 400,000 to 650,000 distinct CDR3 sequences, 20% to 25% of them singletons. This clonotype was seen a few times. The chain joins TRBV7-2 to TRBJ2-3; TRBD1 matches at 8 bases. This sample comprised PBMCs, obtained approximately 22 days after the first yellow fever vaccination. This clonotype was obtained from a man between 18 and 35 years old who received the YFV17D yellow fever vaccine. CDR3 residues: CASSLGPTGVGTQYF. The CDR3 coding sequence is TGTGCCAGCAGCTTAGGACCGACAGGGGTGGGTACGCAGTATTTT.